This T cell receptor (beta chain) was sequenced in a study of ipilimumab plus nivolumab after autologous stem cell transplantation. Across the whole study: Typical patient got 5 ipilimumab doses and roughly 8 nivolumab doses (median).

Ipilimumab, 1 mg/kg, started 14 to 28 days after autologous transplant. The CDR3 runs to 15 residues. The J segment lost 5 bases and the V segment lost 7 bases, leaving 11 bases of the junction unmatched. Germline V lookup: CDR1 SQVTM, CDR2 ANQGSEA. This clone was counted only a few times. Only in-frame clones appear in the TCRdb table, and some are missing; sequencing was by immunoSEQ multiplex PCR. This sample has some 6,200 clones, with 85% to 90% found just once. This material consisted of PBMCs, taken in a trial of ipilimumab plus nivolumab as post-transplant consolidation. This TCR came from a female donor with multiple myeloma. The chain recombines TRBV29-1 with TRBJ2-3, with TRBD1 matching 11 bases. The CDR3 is CSASRDRGGVDTQYF. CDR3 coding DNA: TGCAGCGCATCACGGGACAGGGGGGGAGTAGATACGCAGTATTTT.